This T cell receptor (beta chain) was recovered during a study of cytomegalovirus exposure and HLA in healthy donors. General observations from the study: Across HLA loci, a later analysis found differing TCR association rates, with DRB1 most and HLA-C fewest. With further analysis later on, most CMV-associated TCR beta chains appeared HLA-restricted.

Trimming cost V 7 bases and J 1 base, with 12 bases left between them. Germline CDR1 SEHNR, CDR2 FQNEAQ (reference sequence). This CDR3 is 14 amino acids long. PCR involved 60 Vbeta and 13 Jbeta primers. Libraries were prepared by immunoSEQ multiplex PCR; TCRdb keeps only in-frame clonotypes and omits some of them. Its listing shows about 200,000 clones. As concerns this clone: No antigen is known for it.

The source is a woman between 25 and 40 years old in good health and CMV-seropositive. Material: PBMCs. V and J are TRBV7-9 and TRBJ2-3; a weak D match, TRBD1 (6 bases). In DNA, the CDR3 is TGTGCCAGCACTAAGCAGGGGCGCACAGATACGCAGTATTTT. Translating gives CASTKQGRTDTQYF.